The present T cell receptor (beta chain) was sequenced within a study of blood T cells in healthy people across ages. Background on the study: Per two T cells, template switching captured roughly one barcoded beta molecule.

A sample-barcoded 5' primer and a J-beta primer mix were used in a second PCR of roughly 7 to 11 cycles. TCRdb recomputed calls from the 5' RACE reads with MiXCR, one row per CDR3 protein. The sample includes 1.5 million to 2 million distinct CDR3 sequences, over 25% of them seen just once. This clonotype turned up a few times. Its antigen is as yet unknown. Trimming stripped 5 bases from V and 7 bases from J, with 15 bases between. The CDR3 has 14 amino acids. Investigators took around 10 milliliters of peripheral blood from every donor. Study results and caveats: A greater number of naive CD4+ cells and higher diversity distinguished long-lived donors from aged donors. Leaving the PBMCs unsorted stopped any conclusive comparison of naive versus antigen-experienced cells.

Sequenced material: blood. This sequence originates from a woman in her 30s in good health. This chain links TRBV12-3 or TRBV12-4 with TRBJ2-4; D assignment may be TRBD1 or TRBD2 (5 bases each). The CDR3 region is CASSPNRGPNIQYF. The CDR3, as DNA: TGTGCCAGCAGTCCTAACCGGGGCCCGAACATTCAGTACTTC.